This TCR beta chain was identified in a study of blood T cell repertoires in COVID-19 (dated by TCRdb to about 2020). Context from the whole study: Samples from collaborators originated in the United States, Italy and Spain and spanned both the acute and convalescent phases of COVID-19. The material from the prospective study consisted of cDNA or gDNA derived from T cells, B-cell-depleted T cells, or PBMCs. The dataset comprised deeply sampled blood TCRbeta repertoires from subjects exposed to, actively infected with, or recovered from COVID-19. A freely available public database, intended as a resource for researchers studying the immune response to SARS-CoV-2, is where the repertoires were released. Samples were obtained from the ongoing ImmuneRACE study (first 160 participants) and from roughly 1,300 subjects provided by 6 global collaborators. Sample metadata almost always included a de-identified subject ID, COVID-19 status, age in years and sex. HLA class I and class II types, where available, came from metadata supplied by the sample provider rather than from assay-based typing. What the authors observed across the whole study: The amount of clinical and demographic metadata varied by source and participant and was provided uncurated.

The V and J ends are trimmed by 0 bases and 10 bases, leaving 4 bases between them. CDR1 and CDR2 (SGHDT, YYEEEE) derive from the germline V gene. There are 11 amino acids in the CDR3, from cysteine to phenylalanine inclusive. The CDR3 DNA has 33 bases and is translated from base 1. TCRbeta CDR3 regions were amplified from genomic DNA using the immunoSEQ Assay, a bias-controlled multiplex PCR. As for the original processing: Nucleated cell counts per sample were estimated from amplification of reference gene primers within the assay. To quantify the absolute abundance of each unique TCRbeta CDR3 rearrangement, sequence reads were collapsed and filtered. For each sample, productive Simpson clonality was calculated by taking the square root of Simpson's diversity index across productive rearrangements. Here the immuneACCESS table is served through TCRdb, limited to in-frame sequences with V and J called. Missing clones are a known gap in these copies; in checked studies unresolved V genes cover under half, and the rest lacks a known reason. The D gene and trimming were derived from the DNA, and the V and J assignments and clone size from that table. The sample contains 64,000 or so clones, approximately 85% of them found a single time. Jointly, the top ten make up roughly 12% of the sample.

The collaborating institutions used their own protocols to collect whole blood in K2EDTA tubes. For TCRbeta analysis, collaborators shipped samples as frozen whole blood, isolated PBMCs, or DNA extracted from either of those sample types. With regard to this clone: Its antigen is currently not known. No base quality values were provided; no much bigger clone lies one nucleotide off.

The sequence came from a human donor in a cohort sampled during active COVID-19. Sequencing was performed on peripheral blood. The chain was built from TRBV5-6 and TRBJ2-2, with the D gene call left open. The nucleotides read TGTGCCAGCAGCTTGGGAGAGGAGCTGTTTTTT. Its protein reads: CASSLGEELFF.